This TCR beta chain was captured by sequencing in a study of cytomegalovirus exposure and HLA in healthy donors. Comments on this clone: Its antigen is unknown.

The study, taken as a whole, reports: Data from an earlier analysis indicated that most TCR beta V segments were productive either about 87% or about 30% of the time. In a later analysis, parvovirus B19, influenza, CMV and Epstein-Barr virus appeared linked to several top co-occurrence clusters.

Looked up from germline, CDR1 is SGHRS and CDR2 is YFSETQ. The CDR3 totals 18 residues. V dropped 4 bases and J dropped 1; count of bases not matched to a gene: 12. The PCR had 60 Vbeta and 13 Jbeta primers. TCRdb's copy holds only in-frame clones and misses some; the assay was immunoSEQ multiplex PCR. The sample lists 150,000 to 200,000 clones; over 65% were seen once. This clonotype was obtained from a young woman in good health and CMV-seronegative. The sequenced sample was PBMCs. The V gene is TRBV5-1, the J gene TRBJ1-4; 8 bases match TRBD1. The CDR3 coding sequence is TGCGCCAGCAGCCGAACAGGCCAGGGGGCAAAAACTAATGAAAAACTGTTTTTT. Translating it yields CASSRTGQGAKTNEKLFF.